This TCR beta chain was obtained from a study of tumour-infiltrating T cells in Burkitt lymphoma. This clone showed up just a few times. Germline assignment: CDR1 MNHEY and CDR2 SMNVEV (reference sequence). The CDR3 totals 15 residues. Trimming took off 5 bases at V and 4 bases at J, with 15 bases between the two ends. Some clones are missing from TCRdb's copy, which holds only in-frame ones; the method was immunoSEQ multiplex PCR. Among some 610 clones listed, 9.5% to 13% were seen once. The sample comprised tumor tissue. The rearrangement uses TRBV27 and TRBJ1-3; D possibly corresponds to TRBD1 (6 bases). The sequence was obtained from a human donor with diffuse large B-cell lymphoma. Some clones in this sample may be carry-over from other donors' samples. The CDR3 bases are TGTGCCAGCAGTCCAGCGGGGGGGCCCGGAAACACCATATATTTT. This gives the protein CASSPAGGPGNTIYF.